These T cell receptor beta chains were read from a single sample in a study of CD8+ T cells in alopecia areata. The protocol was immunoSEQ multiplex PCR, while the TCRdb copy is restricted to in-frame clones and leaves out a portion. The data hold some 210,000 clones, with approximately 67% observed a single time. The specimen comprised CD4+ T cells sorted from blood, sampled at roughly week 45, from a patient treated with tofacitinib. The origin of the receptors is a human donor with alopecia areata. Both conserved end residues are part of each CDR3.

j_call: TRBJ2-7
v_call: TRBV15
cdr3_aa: CATSYDRGYIYEQYF

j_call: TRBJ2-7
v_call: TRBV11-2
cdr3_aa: CASSRTSGGSSNYEQYF

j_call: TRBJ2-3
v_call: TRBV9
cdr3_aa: CASSPGTDTQYF

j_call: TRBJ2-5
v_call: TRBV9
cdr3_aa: CASSTSPRSRSQTQYF

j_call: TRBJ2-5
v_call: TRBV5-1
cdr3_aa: CASSLAEDRAAQETQYF

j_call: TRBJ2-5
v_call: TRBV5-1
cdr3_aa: CASGTSGQETQYF

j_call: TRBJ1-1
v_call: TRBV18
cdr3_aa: CASSPQRLRTEAFF

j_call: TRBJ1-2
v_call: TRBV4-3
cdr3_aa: CASSQVQGGNGYTF

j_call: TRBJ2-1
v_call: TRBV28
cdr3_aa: CASSFQKSEQFF

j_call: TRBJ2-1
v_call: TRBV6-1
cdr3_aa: CASSELGQGIYNEQFF

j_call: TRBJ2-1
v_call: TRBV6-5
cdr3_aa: CASRDPSNNEQFF

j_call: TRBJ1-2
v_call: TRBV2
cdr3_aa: CASSHGQGGYGYTF

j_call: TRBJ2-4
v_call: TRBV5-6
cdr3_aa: CASSLRVAKNIQYF

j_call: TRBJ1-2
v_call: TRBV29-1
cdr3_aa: CSVQQGLSYGYTF

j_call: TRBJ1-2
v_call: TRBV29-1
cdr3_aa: CSVLATASNYGYTF

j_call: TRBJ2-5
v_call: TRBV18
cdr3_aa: CASSPGVRETQYF

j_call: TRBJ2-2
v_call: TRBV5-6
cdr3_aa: CASIPGLSNTGELFF

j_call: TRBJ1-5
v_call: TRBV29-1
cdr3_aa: CSACLGSNQPQHF

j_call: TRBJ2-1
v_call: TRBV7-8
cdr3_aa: CASSLKPSGGRYNEQFF

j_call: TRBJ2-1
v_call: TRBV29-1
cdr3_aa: CSGIAGSYNEQFF

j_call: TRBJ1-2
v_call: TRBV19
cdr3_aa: CASRTGTGGYGYTF

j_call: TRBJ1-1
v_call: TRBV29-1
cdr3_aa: CSVQLGGNTEAFF

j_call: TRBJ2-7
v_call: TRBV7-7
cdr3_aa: CASSLNSGDEQYF

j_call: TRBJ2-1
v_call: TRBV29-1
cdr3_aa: CSVERSQTPKQFF

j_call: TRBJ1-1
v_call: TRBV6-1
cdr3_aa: CASSEGHPNTEAFF

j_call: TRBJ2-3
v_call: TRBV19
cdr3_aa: CASPRTSGGNLPSTDTQYF

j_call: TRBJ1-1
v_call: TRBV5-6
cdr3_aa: CASSLKGPTNTEAFF

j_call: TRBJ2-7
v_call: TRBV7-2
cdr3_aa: CASSLAPYEQYF

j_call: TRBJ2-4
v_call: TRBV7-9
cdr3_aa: CASSHGGLAKNIQYF

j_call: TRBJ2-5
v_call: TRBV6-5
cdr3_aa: CASSRVRGHETQYF

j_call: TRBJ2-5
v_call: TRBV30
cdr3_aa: CAWSVGNQETQYF

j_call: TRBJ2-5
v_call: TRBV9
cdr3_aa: CASSSSWGLAGGWFQETQYF

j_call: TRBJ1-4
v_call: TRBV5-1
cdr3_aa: CASSLGSMPTNEKLFF

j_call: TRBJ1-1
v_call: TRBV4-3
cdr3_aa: CASSQVDLTWYTEAFF

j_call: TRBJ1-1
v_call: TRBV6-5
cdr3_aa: CASSYLGNTEAFF

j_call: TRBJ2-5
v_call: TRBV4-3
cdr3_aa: CASSQDGVRGTQYF

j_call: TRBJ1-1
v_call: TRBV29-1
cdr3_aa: CSHRTGVNTEAFF

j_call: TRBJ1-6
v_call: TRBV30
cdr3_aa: CAWNTWGESPLHF

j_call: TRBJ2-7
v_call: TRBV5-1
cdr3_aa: CASSLGLGQGYEQYF

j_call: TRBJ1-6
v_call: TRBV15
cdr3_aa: CATSRDRANSPLHF

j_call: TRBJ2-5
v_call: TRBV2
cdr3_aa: CASSGIRREETQYF

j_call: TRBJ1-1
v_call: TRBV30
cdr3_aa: CAWRDRFEAFF

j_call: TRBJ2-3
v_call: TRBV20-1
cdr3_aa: CSAQRVDTQYF

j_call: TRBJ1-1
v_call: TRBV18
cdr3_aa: CASSPPGRSIQAFF

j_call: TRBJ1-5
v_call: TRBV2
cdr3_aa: CASSLSGSNQPQHF

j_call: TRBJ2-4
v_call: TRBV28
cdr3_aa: CASGNIQYF

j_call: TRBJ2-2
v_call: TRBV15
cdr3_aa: CATSRGGSVGELFF

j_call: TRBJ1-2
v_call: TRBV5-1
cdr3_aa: CASSTGQHYGYTF

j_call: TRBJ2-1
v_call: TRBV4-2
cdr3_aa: CASSQAPNEQFF

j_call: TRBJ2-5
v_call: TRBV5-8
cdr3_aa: CASSSRGQETQYF